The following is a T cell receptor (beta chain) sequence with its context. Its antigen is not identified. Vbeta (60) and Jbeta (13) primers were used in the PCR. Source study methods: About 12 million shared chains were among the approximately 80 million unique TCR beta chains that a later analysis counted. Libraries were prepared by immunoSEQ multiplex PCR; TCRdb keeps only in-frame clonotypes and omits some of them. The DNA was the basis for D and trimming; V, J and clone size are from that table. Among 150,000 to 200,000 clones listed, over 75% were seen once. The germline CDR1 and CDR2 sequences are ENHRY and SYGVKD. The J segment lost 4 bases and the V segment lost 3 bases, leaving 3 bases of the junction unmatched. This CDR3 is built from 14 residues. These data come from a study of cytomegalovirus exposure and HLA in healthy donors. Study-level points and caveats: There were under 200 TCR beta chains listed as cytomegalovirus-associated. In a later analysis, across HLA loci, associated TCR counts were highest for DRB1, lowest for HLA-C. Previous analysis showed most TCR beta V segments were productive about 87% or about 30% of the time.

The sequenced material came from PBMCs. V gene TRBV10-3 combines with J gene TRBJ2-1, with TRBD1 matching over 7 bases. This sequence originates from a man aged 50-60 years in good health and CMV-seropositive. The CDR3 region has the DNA TGTGCCATCAGTGAAGGGGGACAGTACAATGAGCAGTTCTTC. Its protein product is CAISEGGQYNEQFF.